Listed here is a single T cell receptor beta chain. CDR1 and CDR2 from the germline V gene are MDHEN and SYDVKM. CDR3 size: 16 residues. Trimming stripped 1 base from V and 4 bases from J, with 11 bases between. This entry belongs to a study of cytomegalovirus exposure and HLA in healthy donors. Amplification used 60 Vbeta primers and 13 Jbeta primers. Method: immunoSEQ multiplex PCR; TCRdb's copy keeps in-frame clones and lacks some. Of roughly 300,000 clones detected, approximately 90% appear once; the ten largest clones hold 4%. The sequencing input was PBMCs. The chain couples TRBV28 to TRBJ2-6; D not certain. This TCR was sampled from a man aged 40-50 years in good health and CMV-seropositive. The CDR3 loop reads CASSLLGDGGANVLTF. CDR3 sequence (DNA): TGTGCCAGCAGTTTATTAGGAGATGGAGGGGCCAACGTCCTGACTTTC.